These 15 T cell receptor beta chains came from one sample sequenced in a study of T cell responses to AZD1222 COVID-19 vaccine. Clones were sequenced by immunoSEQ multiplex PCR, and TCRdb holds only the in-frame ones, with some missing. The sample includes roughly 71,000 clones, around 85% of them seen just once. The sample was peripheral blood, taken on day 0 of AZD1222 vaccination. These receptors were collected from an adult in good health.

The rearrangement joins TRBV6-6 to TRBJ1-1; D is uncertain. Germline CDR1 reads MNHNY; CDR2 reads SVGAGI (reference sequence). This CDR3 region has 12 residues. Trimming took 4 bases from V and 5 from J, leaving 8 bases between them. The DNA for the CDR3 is TGTGCCAGCAGTTCTCGGGGTACTGAAGCTTTCTTT. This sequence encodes CASSSRGTEAFF.

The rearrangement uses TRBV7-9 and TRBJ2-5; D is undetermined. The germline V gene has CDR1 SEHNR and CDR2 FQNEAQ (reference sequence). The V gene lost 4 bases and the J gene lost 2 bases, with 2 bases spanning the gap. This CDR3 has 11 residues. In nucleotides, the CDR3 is TGTGCCAGCAGCTCACAAGAGACCCAGTACTTC. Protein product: CASSSQETQYF.

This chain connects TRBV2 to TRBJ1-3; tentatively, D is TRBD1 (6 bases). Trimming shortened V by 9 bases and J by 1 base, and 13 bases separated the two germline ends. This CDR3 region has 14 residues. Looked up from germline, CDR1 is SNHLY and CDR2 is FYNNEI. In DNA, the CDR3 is TGTGCCAGAGGGGGTTCGGGGTCTGGAAACACCATATATTTT. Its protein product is CARGGSGSGNTIYF. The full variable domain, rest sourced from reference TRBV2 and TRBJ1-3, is EPEVTQTPSHQVTQMGQEVILRCVPISNHLYFYWYRQILGQKVEFLVSFYNNEISEKSEIFDDQFSVERPDGSNFTLKIRSTKLEDSAMYFCARGGSGSGNTIYFGEGSWLTVV.

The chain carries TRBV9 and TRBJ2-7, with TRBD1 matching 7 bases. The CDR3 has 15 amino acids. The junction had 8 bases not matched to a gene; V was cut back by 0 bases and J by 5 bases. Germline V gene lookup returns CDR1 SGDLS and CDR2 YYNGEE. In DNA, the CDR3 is TGTGCCAGCAGCGTAGAGGCAGGGGGTTGGGACGAGCAGTACTTC. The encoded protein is CASSVEAGGWDEQYF. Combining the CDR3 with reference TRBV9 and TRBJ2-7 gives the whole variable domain DSGVTQTPKHLITATGQRVTLRCSPRSGDLSVYWYQQSLDQGLQFLIQYYNGEERAKGNILERFSAQQFPDLHSELNLSSLELGDSALYFCASSVEAGGWDEQYFGPGTRLTVT.

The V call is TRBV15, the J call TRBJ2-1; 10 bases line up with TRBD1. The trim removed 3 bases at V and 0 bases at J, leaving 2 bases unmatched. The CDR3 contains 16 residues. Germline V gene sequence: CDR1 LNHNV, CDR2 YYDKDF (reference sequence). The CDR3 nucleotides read TGTGCCACCAGCAGGGACAGGGGGAGCTCCTACAATGAGCAGTTCTTC. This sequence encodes CATSRDRGSSYNEQFF. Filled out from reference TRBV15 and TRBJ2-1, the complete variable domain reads DAMVIQNPRYQVTQFGKPVTLSCSQTLNHNVMYWYQQKSSQAPKLLFHYYDKDFNNEADTPDNFQSRRPNTSFCFLDIRSPGLGDTAMYLCATSRDRGSSYNEQFFGPGTRLTVL.

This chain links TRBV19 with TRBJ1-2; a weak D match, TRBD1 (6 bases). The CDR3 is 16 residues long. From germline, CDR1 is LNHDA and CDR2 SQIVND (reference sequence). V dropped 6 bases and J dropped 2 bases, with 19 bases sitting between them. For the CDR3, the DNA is TGTGCCAGTAGCCCCGGGCAGGGGAGGCTAAACTATGGCTACACCTTC. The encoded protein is CASSPGQGRLNYGYTF.

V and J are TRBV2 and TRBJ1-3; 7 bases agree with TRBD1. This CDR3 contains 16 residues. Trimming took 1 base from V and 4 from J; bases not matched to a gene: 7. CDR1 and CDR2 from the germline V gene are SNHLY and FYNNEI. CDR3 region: CASSEGYRGQGNTIYF. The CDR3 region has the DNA TGTGCCAGCAGTGAAGGTTACAGGGGCCAGGGAAACACCATATATTTT.

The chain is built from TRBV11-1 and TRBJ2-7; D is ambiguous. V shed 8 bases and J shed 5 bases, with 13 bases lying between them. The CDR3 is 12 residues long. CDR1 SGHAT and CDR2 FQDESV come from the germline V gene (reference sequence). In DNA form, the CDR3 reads TGTGCCAGCGGCAGCGTGGGTCACGAGCAGTACTTC. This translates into CASGSVGHEQYF.

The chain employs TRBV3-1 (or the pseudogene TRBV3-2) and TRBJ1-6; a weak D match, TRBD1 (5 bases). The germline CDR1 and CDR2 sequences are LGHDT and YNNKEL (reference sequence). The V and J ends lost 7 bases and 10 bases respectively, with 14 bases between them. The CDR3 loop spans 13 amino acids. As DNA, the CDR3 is TGTGCCAGCACCCGGGCGGGGGAATCACCCCTCCACTTT. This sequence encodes CASTRAGESPLHF.

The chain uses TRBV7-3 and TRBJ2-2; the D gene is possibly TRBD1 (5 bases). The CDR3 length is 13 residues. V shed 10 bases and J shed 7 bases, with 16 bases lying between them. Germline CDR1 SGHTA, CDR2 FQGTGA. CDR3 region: CAINNEQGGELFF. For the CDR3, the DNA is TGTGCCATCAATAACGAGCAGGGCGGGGAGCTGTTTTTT.

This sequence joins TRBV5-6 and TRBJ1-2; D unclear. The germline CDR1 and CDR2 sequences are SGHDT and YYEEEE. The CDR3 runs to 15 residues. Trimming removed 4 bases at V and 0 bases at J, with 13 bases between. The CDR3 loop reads CASSLDPSPNYGYTF. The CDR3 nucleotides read TGTGCCAGCAGCCTTGACCCTTCGCCTAACTATGGCTACACCTTC.

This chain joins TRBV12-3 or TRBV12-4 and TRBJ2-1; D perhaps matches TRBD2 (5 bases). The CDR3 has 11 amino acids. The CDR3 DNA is TGTGCGGCGGGCGCCGGGGATGAGCAGTTCTTC. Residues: CAAGAGDEQFF.

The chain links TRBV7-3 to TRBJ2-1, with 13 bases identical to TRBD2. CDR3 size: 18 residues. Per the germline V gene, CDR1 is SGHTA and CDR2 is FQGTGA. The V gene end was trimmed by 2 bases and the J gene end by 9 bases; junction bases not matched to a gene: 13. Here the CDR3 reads CASSLWTSGGAFCVEQFF. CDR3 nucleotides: TGTGCCAGCAGCTTATGGACTAGCGGGGGCGCTTTTTGCGTTGAGCAGTTCTTC.

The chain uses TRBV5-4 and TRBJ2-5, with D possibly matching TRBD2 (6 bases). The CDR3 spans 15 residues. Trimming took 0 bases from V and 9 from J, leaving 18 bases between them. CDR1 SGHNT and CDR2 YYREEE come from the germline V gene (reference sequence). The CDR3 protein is CASSLASGLLGAQYF. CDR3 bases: TGTGCCAGCAGCTTGGCCAGCGGGTTGCTTGGGGCCCAGTACTTC.

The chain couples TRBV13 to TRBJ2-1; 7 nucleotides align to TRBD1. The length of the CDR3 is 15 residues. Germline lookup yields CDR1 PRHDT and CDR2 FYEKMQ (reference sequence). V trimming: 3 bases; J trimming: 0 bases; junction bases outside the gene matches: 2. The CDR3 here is CASSFRQGSYNEQFF. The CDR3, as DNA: TGTGCCAGCAGCTTTCGACAGGGCTCCTACAATGAGCAGTTCTTC.